A selection of T cell receptor beta chains follows, all from one sample in a study of cytomegalovirus exposure and HLA in healthy donors. TCRdb keeps only in-frame clones here, not all; method: immunoSEQ multiplex PCR. The sample carries 40,000 to 45,000 clones, approximately 90% recorded once. The sequenced material came from PBMCs. Receptors originate from a middle-aged woman in good health and CMV-seropositive. CDR3s include the opening cysteine and the closing phenylalanine or tryptophan. The order of the fields is CDR3 protein, CDR3 DNA, D gene, J gene, V gene, clone size. D genes are given only for firm matches. Clone size is given for some rows only: seen once, a few or many times, or a class if the clone is expanded.

CASSVDFLRETQYF | TGTGCCAGCAGCGTAGATTTTTTGCGAGAGACCCAGTACTTC | . | TRBJ2-5 | TRBV9 | .
CASSVAGGWNEQFF | TGTGCCAGCAGTGTGGCGGGAGGTTGGAATGAGCAGTTCTTC | TRBD2 | TRBJ2-1 | TRBV6-1 | .
CASSGGGRSEKLFF | TGTGCCAGCAGTGGGGGAGGCAGGAGTGAAAAACTGTTTTTT | . | TRBJ1-4 | TRBV2 | .
CASRRTITYNEQFF | TGCGCCAGCAGGCGGACTATCACCTACAATGAGCAGTTCTTC | . | TRBJ2-1 | TRBV5-1 | .
CASSARGTGGNQPQHF | TGTGCCAGCAGCGCCCGTGGGACAGGGGGCAATCAGCCCCAGCATTTT | TRBD1 | TRBJ1-5 | TRBV27 | .
CARGLSTNTGELFF | TGTGCCAGAGGACTCTCGACGAACACCGGGGAGCTGTTTTTT | . | TRBJ2-2 | TRBV2 | .
CASTNTGSSYEQYF | TGTGCCAGCACAAATACAGGGAGCTCCTACGAGCAGTACTTC | . | TRBJ2-7 | TRBV28 | .
CASSQSYHRGSGNTIYF | TGCGCCAGCAGTCAATCGTATCACAGGGGTTCTGGAAACACCATATATTTT | TRBD1 | TRBJ1-3 | TRBV23-1 | .
CASRPSPGQNTGELFF | TGTGCCAGCAGACCCAGCCCAGGTCAAAACACCGGGGAGCTGTTTTTT | . | TRBJ2-2 | TRBV4-2 | .
CASSLRQGDNEQFF | TGTGCCAGCAGTTTAAGGCAGGGGGACAATGAGCAGTTCTTC | TRBD1 | TRBJ2-1 | TRBV28 | .
CASSSLGTARETQYF | TGTGCCAGTAGTTCCCTGGGGACAGCTCGTGAGACCCAGTACTTC | TRBD1 | TRBJ2-5 | TRBV19 | once
CASSRTGGETTGELFF | TGTGCCAGTAGTAGGACAGGGGGAGAGACCACCGGGGAGCTGTTTTTT | TRBD1 | TRBJ2-2 | TRBV19 | .
CASRRRGRNEKLFF | TGTGCCAGCAGACGCAGGGGAAGGAATGAAAAACTGTTTTTT | . | TRBJ1-4 | TRBV6-1 | .
CAWTRTNSPLHF | TGTGCCTGGACCAGGACTAATTCCCCCCTCCACTTT | . | TRBJ1-6 | TRBV30 | .
CASSQGATSGTYNEQFF | TGTGCCAGCAGCCAAGGTGCTACTAGCGGGACCTACAATGAGCAGTTCTTC | TRBD2 | TRBJ2-1 | TRBV4-2 | .
CASKTGTERYEQYF | TGTGCCAGCAAAACCGGGACAGAGAGGTACGAGCAGTACTTC | TRBD1 | TRBJ2-7 | TRBV2 | .
CATRQGASGYTF | TGTGCCACCCGACAGGGGGCGAGTGGCTACACCTTC | TRBD1 | TRBJ1-2 | TRBV28 | .
CASSPGHSYEQYF | TGTGCCAGCTCGCCCGGACACTCCTACGAGCAGTACTTC | . | TRBJ2-7 | TRBV18 | .
CASSLVRGNTGELFF | TGTGCCAGCAGCTTAGTCAGGGGGAACACCGGGGAGCTGTTTTTT | . | TRBJ2-2 | TRBV7-9 | once
CASSRDSGLFF | TGTGCCAGCAGCCGGGACTCCGGACTGTTTTTT | . | TRBJ2-2 | TRBV6-6 | few
CASRLGQGANTGELFF | TGTGCCAGCAGACTAGGACAGGGCGCGAACACCGGGGAGCTGTTTTTT | TRBD1 | TRBJ2-2 | TRBV5-8 | .
CASSRADTYEQYF | TGTGCCAGCAGCCGGGCGGACACCTACGAGCAGTACTTC | . | TRBJ2-7 | TRBV27 | .
CASSSRTSGSTDTQYF | TGCGCCAGCAGCTCCCGGACTAGCGGGAGCACAGATACGCAGTATTTT | TRBD2 | TRBJ2-3 | TRBV5-1 | few
CASSFQGALETQYF | TGTGCCAGCAGCTTCCAGGGGGCGCTGGAGACCCAGTACTTC | TRBD1 | TRBJ2-5 | TRBV7-9 | few
CAWSGTGGGYTF | TGTGCCTGGAGTGGAACAGGGGGTGGCTACACCTTC | TRBD1 | TRBJ1-2 | TRBV30 | .
CASSLMRSSSYNEQFF | TGTGCCAGCAGCTTAATGCGGAGCAGCTCCTACAATGAGCAGTTCTTC | . | TRBJ2-1 | TRBV7-3 | .
CASSRGGRETEAFF | TGTGCCAGCAGCCGGGGGGGGAGAGAGACTGAAGCTTTCTTT | . | TRBJ1-1 | TRBV7-9 | .